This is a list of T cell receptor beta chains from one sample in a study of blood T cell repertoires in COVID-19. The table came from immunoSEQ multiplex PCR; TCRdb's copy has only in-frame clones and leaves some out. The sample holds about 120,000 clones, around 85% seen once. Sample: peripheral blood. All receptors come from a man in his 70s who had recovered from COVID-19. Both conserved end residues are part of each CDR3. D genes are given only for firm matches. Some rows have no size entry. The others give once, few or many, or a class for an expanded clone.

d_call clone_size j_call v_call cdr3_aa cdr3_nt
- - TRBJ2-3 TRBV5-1 CASSRSPPDTQYF TGCGCCAGCAGTAGGAGCCCTCCAGATACGCAGTATTTT
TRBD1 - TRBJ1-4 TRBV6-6 CASSYGTGGEKLFF TGTGCCAGCAGTTACGGGACAGGGGGTGAAAAACTGTTTTTT
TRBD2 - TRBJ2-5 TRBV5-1 CASSSRSTSGRETQYF TGCGCCAGCAGCTCCCGCTCGACTAGCGGGAGGGAGACCCAGTACTTC
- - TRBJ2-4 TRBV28 CASSPPRAKNIQYF TGTGCCAGCAGCCCCCCCCGAGCCAAAAACATTCAGTACTTC
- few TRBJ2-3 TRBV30 CACQGRGTNTDTQYF TGTGCCTGCCAGGGGCGGGGGACGAACACAGATACGCAGTATTTT
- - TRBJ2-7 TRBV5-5 CASSREGHTYEQYF TGTGCCAGCAGCAGAGAGGGACATACCTACGAGCAGTACTTC
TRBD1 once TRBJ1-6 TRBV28 CASRPGQGLGTLHF TGTGCCAGCAGGCCGGGACAGGGTTTAGGAACCCTCCACTTT
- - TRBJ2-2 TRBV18 CASSPRAGDSTGELFF TGTGCCAGCTCACCACGCGCAGGGGATAGCACCGGGGAGCTGTTTTTT
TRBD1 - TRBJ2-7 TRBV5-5 CASSSPLVDRGRYEQYF TGTGCCAGCAGCTCTCCCTTAGTAGACAGGGGGCGCTACGAGCAGTACTTC
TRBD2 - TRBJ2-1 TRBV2 CASAAPGLAGNSYNEQFF TGTGCCAGCGCTGCTCCGGGACTAGCGGGGAATTCCTACAATGAGCAGTTCTTC
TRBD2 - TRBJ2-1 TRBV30 CAWRKRGGFVYNEQFF TGTGCCTGGAGGAAGCGGGGGGGATTTGTCTACAATGAGCAGTTCTTC
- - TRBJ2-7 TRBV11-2 CASSASSGPYEQYF TGTGCCAGCAGTGCGTCCAGCGGTCCCTACGAGCAGTACTTC
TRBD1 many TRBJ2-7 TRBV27 CASGRQGATEQYF TGTGCCAGCGGGAGACAGGGGGCGACCGAGCAGTACTTC
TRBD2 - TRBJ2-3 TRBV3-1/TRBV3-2 CASSFRLAGTDTQYF TGTGCCAGCAGCTTCCGACTAGCGGGGACAGATACGCAGTATTTT
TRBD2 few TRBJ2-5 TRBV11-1 CASTGTSGETQYF TGTGCCAGCACCGGGACTAGCGGGGAGACCCAGTACTTC
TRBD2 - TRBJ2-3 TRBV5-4 CASTLYSGLAGTDTQYF TGTGCCAGCACCCTTTACTCGGGACTAGCGGGCACAGATACGCAGTATTTT
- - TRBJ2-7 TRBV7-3 CASSLTSYEQYF TGTGCCAGCAGCTTGACTAGCTACGAGCAGTACTTC
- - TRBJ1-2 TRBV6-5 CASSPGGNNYGYTF TGTGCCAGCAGTCCCGGGGGTAACAACTATGGCTACACCTTC
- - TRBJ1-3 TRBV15 CATSRDGRGHNTIYF TGTGCCACCAGCAGAGATGGCAGGGGTCATAACACCATATATTTT
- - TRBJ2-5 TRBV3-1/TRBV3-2 CASSQVAGRETQYF TGTGCCAGCAGCCAAGTGGCAGGGCGAGAGACCCAGTACTTC
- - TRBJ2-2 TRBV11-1 CASSLAVGQPFF TGTGCCAGCAGCTTAGCTGTAGGACAACCGTTTTTT
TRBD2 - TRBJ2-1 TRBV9 CASSDKGTSGNEQFF TGTGCCAGCAGCGATAAAGGGACTAGCGGTAATGAGCAGTTCTTC
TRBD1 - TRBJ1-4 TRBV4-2 CASSQGRTGDEKLFF TGTGCCAGCAGCCAAGGGCGGACAGGGGATGAAAAACTGTTTTTT
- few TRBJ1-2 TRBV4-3 CASSQEPIGRGYTF TGCGCCAGCAGCCAGGAGCCCATCGGGAGAGGCTACACCTTC
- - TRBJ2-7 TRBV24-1 CATSDPVGGYEQYF TGTGCCACCAGTGACCCTGTCGGCGGCTACGAGCAGTACTTC
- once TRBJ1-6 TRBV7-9 CASSLALGWQGNSPLHF TGTGCCAGCAGCTTAGCCCTGGGGTGGCAGGGGAATTCACCCCTCCACTTT
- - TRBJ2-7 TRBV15 CATSREGPENSLGYEQYF TGTGCCACCAGCAGAGAAGGCCCTGAAAACAGTCTTGGTTACGAGCAGTACTTC